The sequence of this T cell receptor (beta chain) was determined in a study of blood T cell repertoires in COVID-19. As for the study in general: From the United States, Italy and Spain came samples of acute and convalescent COVID-19.

This CDR3 comprises 16 residues. Germline-derived CDR1 and CDR2 are KGHSH and LQKENI. Deletions cut 8 bases from V and 5 bases from J, with 24 bases between. Assay used: immunoSEQ multiplex PCR; TCRdb lists only in-frame clones, some missing. The repertoire holds about 74,000 clones, with 85% as singletons. The TCR sequence derives from a man in his fifties with acute or convalescent COVID-19. The sequencing input was peripheral blood. The chain couples TRBV18 to TRBJ1-2; possible D gene TRBD1, 6 bases. CDR3 coding DNA: TGTGCCAGCACGGAACAGGAACGGACAGCGGGGTATGGCTACACCTTC. This codes for CASTEQERTAGYGYTF.